Listed here are 26 T cell receptor beta chains from one sample, sequenced in a study of blood T cell repertoires in COVID-19. Assay: immunoSEQ multiplex PCR; the TCRdb copy retains only in-frame clones and omits some. The sample shows hundreds of thousands of clones, more than 75% of them seen only once. Material: peripheral blood. The source is a middle-aged woman who had recovered from COVID-19.

V gene TRBV27 combines with J gene TRBJ1-2; tentatively, D is TRBD1 (6 bases). Trimming removed 6 bases at V and 4 bases at J, with 18 bases between. The CDR3 runs 15 residues. CDR1 is MNHEY and CDR2 is SMNVEV in the germline V gene (reference sequence). This CDR3 reads CASSLVGAGGYGYTF. CDR3 DNA sequence: TGTGCCAGCAGCCTTGTGGGGGCGGGGGGCTATGGCTACACCTTC.

For this clone: Other DNA sequences in this specimen translate into the identical CDR3. V is TRBV18 and J is TRBJ1-2, with TRBD1 identical over 9 bases. Per germline, CDR1 KGHSH and CDR2 LQKENI. CDR3 size: 15 residues. V was clipped by 3 bases and J by 3 bases; unmatched bases: 5. CDR3 protein: CASSPLRDRDYGYTF. The CDR3 DNA follows: TGTGCCAGCTCACCCCTTCGGGACAGGGACTATGGCTACACCTTC.

This chain uses TRBV7-9 with TRBJ1-2; no clear D gene. V was trimmed by 5 bases and J by 5 bases, leaving 15 bases between them. CDR3 size: 14 residues. In germline, CDR1 is SEHNR, CDR2 FQNEAQ (reference sequence). The CDR3 sequence: CASSPRSNPYGYTF. DNA for the CDR3: TGTGCCAGCAGCCCCCGGAGTAACCCTTATGGCTACACCTTC.

This sequence joins TRBV5-6 and TRBJ2-7; D not resolved. Germline V lookup: CDR1 SGHDT, CDR2 YYEEEE. The V gene lost 0 bases and the J gene lost 3 bases, with 4 bases spanning the gap. The length of the CDR3 is 12 residues. The CDR3 here is CASSLVNYEQYF. The CDR3 DNA is TGTGCCAGCAGCTTGGTTAACTACGAGCAGTACTTC.

V usage is TRBV7-6 and J usage is TRBJ1-2; 9 bases fit TRBD1. This CDR3 comprises 18 residues. V lost 5 bases, J lost 1 base, and 14 bases stayed unmatched. Germline V gene data show CDR1 as SGHVS and CDR2 as FNYEAQ. CDR3 in DNA: TGTGCCAGCAGCCCTCTTGTACAACAGGGGGCGCGTAACTATGGCTACACCTTC. Translation: CASSPLVQQGARNYGYTF.

The gene calls are TRBV2 and TRBJ2-3, with 7 bases identical to TRBD1. This CDR3 has 16 residues. V was clipped by 6 bases and J by 0 bases; unmatched bases: 9. CDR1 and CDR2 (germline): SNHLY, FYNNEI. CDR3 amino acids: CASSLQGPPSTDTQYF. The CDR3 bases are TGTGCCAGCAGCTTACAGGGGCCGCCGAGCACAGATACGCAGTATTTT.

In this sample, this clone turned up once. V usage is TRBV7-2 and J usage is TRBJ2-5; D is unclear. The CDR3 runs 11 residues. Germline-derived CDR1 and CDR2 are SGHTA and FQGNSA. V lost 4 bases to trimming and J lost 4 bases, with 4 bases between them. CDR3 sequence reads: CASSSRETQYF. CDR3 DNA sequence: TGTGCCAGCAGCTCTCGAGAGACCCAGTACTTC. The full variable domain, its missing parts supplied by reference TRBV7-2 and TRBJ2-5, is GAGVSQSPSNKVTEKGKDVELRCDPISGHTALYWYRQSLGQGLEFLIYFQGNSAPDKSGLPSDRFSAERTGGSVSTLTIQRTQQEDSAVYLCASSSRETQYFGPGTRLLVL.

The V call is TRBV24-1, the J call TRBJ2-1; 12 bases match TRBD2. The germline V gene has CDR1 KGHDR and CDR2 SFDVKD. V was clipped by 3 bases and J by 2 bases; unmatched bases: 1. The CDR3 has 16 amino acids. This CDR3 reads CATSDPSGGAYNEQFF. As DNA, the CDR3 is TGTGCCACCAGTGATCCTAGCGGGGGGGCCTACAATGAGCAGTTCTTC.

The V and J genes are TRBV5-1 and TRBJ2-2; 11 bases fit TRBD2. From germline, CDR1 is SGHRS and CDR2 YFSETQ. The CDR3 length is 16 residues. J gave up 5 bases and V 4 bases, and 7 bases lay outside the gene matches. The chain's CDR3 is CASSLAGGLETGELFF. In DNA form, the CDR3 reads TGCGCCAGCAGCCTAGCGGGGGGATTAGAGACCGGGGAGCTGTTTTTT.

J is TRBJ2-2 and V is TRBV3-1 (or the pseudogene TRBV3-2); 8 positions match TRBD2. The CDR3 consists of 17 residues. V lost 4 bases and J lost 0; bases outside the gene matches: 7. The germline CDR1 and CDR2 sequences are LGHDT and YNNKEL (reference sequence). CDR3 amino acids: CASSLQSGGANTGELFF. The CDR3 bases are TGTGCCAGCAGCCTTCAGAGCGGGGGAGCGAACACCGGGGAGCTGTTTTTT.

The chain employs TRBV13 and TRBJ1-4; D remains unclear. Between the trimmed V and J ends, which lost 5 bases and 1 base, there was a span of 11 bases. Per the germline V gene, CDR1 is PRHDT and CDR2 is FYEKMQ (reference sequence). The length of the CDR3 is 15 residues. The CDR3 loop is CASSATGRTNEKLFF. CDR3 DNA: TGTGCCAGCAGCGCTACGGGTAGAACTAATGAAAAACTGTTTTTT.

This sequence joins TRBV2 and TRBJ1-1; D unclear. The CDR3 has 14 residues. V lost 0 bases and J lost 0, with 5 bases in between. Germline V CDR1 and CDR2: SNHLY, FYNNEI. The CDR3 region is CASSEAALNTEAFF. Written as DNA, the CDR3 is TGTGCCAGCAGTGAAGCCGCGCTGAACACTGAAGCTTTCTTT.

V gene TRBV7-6 combines with J gene TRBJ2-2; 10 bases agree with TRBD1. V trimming: 5 bases; J trimming: 4 bases; junction bases outside the gene matches: 4. CDR1 and CDR2 (germline): SGHVS, FNYEAQ. The length of the CDR3 is 15 residues. CDR3 sequence (DNA): TGTGCCAGCAGCCCGTGGACAGGGGGCACCGGGGAGCTGTTTTTT. It yields the protein CASSPWTGGTGELFF.

The chain uses TRBV27 and TRBJ1-2; D remains unclear. The CDR3 totals 13 residues. The germline CDR1 and CDR2 sequences are MNHEY and SMNVEV (reference sequence). The CDR3 is CVSGGSPNYGYTF. The CDR3 nucleotides are TGTGTCTCCGGAGGGTCCCCAAACTATGGCTACACCTTC.

The sample holds a few counts of this clone. This rearrangement joins TRBV27 to TRBJ1-4; D call uncertain. The CDR3 covers 13 residues. The V end was cut by 6 bases, the J end by 4 bases, with 9 bases between. Per germline, CDR1 MNHEY and CDR2 SMNVEV (reference sequence). The CDR3 DNA reads as TGTGCCAGCAGCTTTACGGGTAATGAAAAACTGTTTTTT. As protein: CASSFTGNEKLFF.

The V call is TRBV27, the J call TRBJ2-2; TRBD2 aligns across 10 bases. The CDR3 loop spans 16 amino acids. V dropped 2 bases and J dropped 1; count of bases not matched to a gene: 1. Germline CDR1 is MNHEY and CDR2 is SMNVEV (reference sequence). CDR3 sequence (DNA): TGTGCCAGCAGTTTACTAGCGGGGGAGAACACCGGGGAGCTGTTTTTT. Amino acid sequence: CASSLLAGENTGELFF.

This clone was seen a few times. In DNA form, the CDR3 reads TGTGCCAGCAGCACGACTAGCGGGGGGCGGGCAGATACGCAGTATTTT. Translation gives CASSTTSGGRADTQYF. This chain joins TRBV5-4 and TRBJ2-3; 13 bases map to TRBD2. Germline loops: CDR1 SGHNT, CDR2 YYREEE (reference sequence). V shed 4 bases and J 4 bases; nucleotides not matched to a gene: 6. The CDR3 length is 16 residues.

This sequence joins TRBV2 and TRBJ1-2; weak D call: TRBD1 (5 bases). Germline V lookup: CDR1 SNHLY, CDR2 FYNNEI. The germline V and J ends were trimmed by 8 bases and 7 bases, with 20 bases remaining between them. This CDR3 is built from 14 residues. The CDR3 region has the DNA TGTGCCAGCGGAATGGATGGCGGGGCGAGTGGCTACACCTTC. It encodes CASGMDGGASGYTF.

The V and J genes are TRBV6-5 and TRBJ2-5; D remains ambiguous. Trimming left V 6 bases short and J 5 bases short, with 13 bases between. Per germline, CDR1 MNHEY and CDR2 SVGAGI. The CDR3 totals 13 residues. CDR3 loop: CASRATGPETQYF. The DNA of the CDR3 is TGTGCCAGCAGGGCCACGGGTCCCGAGACCCAGTACTTC.

The chain recombines TRBV11-3 with TRBJ1-1; D is ambiguous. The germline V gene encodes CDR1 SGHNT and CDR2 YENEEA. V lost 5 bases to trimming and J lost 6 bases, with 16 bases between them. The CDR3 is 14 residues long. The CDR3 loop is CASSLYGGESEAFF. The CDR3 region has the DNA TGTGCCAGCAGCCTTTATGGCGGGGAGTCTGAAGCTTTCTTT.

The chain joins TRBV10-3 to TRBJ2-7; unclear D gene. CDR3 length: 14 residues. V lost 8 bases and J 2 bases, leaving 16 bases between the germline ends. CDR1 ENHRY and CDR2 SYGVKD come from the germline V gene. The CDR3 is CAIRLGGETYEQYF. The DNA for the CDR3 is TGTGCCATCCGCTTGGGTGGAGAAACCTACGAGCAGTACTTC.

The chain has TRBV7-2 and TRBJ2-5, with 14 bases aligning to TRBD2. Germline CDR1 SGHTA, CDR2 FQGNSA. This CDR3 contains 16 residues. After removal of 5 bases from V and 2 bases from J, the junction contained 4 bases not matched to a gene. CDR3 sequence: CASSRGTSGGQETQYF. The CDR3 DNA sequence: TGTGCCAGCAGCCGGGGGACTAGCGGGGGTCAAGAGACCCAGTACTTC.

The rearrangement uses TRBV6-2 or TRBV6-3 and TRBJ1-5; D is unclear. V gave up 0 bases and J gave up 6 bases, with 12 bases separating them. The CDR3 sequence is 15 residues long. The germline V gene encodes CDR1 MNHEY and CDR2 SVGEGT. DNA for the CDR3: TGTGCCAGCAGTTACTCAAAGGTCGGGGTTCAGCCCCAGCATTTT. This translates into CASSYSKVGVQPQHF.

In this sample, this clone turned up once. This chain connects TRBV7-2 to TRBJ2-4, with 9 bases aligning to TRBD2. Germline CDR1 reads SGHTA; CDR2 reads FQGNSA. V lost 0 bases to trimming and J lost 7 bases; unmatched junction nucleotides: 7. The CDR3 covers 16 residues. The CDR3 DNA is TGTGCCAGCAGCTTAGCGAGCGGGGGGCCGAGGAACATTCAGTACTTC. Translation gives CASSLASGGPRNIQYF.

The CDR3 loop is CASSLLRTNEKLFF. The CDR3 nucleotides are TGTGCCAGCAGCCTATTAAGAACTAATGAAAAACTGTTTTTT. The chain joins TRBV7-9 to TRBJ1-4; no clear D. There are 14 residues in the CDR3. The V gene lost 5 bases and the J gene lost 1 base, with 8 bases spanning the gap. Germline V gene lookup returns CDR1 SEHNR and CDR2 FQNEAQ (reference sequence).

The V call is TRBV4-1, the J call TRBJ2-7; a possible D gene is TRBD1 (5 bases). Trimming cost V 3 bases and J 5 bases, with 14 bases left between them. Germline V CDR1 and CDR2: MGHRA, YSYEKL. The CDR3 is 14 amino acids. CDR3 sequence reads: CASSHRQGSHEQYF. CDR3 bases: TGCGCCAGCAGCCATCGCCAGGGATCCCACGAGCAGTACTTC.